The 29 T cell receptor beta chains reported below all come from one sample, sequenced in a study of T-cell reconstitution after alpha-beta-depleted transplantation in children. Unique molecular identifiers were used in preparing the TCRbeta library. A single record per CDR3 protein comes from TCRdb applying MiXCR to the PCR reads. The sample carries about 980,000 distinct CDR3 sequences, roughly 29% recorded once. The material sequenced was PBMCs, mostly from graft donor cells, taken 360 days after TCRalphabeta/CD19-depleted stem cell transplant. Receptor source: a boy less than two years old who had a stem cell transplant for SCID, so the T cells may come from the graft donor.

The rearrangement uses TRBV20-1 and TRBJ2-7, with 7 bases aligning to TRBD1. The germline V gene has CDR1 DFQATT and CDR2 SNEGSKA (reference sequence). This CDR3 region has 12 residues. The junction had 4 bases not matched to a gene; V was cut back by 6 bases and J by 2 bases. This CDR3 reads CSAHRGTYEQYF. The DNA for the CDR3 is TGCAGTGCCCACAGGGGAACCTACGAGCAGTACTTC.

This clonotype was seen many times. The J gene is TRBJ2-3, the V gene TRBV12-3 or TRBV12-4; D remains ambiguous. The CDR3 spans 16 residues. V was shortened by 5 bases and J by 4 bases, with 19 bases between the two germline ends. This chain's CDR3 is CASSLRTVPLADTQYF. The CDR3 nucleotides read TGTGCCAGCAGTCTCCGGACCGTACCCTTGGCAGATACGCAGTATTTT.

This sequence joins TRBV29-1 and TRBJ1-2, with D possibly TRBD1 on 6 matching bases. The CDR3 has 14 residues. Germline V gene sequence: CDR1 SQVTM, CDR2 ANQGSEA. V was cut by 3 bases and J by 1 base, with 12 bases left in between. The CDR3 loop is CSVEWARGNYGYTF. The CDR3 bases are TGCAGCGTTGAGTGGGCCAGGGGTAACTATGGCTACACCTTC.

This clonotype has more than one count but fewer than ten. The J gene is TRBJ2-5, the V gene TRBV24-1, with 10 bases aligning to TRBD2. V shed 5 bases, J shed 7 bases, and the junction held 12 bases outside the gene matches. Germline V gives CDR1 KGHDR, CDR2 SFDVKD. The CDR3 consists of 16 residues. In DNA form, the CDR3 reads TGTGCCACCAGTGGCCTACTAGCGGGGCTTGTTGTGACCCAGTACTTC. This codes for CATSGLLAGLVVTQYF.

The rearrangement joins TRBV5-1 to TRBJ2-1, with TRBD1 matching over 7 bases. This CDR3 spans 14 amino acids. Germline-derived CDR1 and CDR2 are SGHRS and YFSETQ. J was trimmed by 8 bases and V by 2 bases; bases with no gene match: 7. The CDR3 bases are TGCGCCAGCAGCTTAACAACAGGGGTTCATGAGCAGTTCTTC. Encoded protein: CASSLTTGVHEQFF. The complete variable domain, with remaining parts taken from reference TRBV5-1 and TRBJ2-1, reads KAGVTQTPRYLIKTRGQQVTLSCSPISGHRSVSWYQQTPGQGLQFLFEYFSETQRNKGNFPGRFSGRQFSNSRSEMNVSTLELGDSALYLCASSLTTGVHEQFFGPGTRLTVL.

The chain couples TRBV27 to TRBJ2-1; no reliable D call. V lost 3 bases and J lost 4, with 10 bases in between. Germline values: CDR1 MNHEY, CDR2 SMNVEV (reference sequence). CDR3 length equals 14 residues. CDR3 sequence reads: CASSFLPRYNEQFF. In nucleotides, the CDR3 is TGTGCCAGCAGTTTTCTACCCCGGTACAATGAGCAGTTCTTC.

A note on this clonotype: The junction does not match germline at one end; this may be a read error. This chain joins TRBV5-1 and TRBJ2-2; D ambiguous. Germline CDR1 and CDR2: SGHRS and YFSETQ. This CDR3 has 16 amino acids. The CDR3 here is CASSLASAGNAGELFF. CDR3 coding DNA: TGCGCCAGCAGCTTGGCGTCAGCTGGGAACGCCGGGGAGCTGTTTTTT.

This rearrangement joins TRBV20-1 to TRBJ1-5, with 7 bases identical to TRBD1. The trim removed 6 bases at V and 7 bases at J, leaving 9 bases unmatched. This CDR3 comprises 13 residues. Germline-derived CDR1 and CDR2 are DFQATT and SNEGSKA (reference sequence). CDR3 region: CSALDRVSQPQHF. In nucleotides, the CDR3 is TGCAGTGCCCTCGACAGGGTCAGCCAGCCCCAGCATTTT.

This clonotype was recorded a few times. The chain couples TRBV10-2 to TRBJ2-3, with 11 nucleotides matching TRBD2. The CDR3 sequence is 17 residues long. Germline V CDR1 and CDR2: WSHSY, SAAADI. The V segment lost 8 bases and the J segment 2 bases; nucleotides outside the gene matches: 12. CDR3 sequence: CASGVPGTSGYTDTQYF. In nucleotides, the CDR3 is TGCGCCAGCGGGGTTCCAGGGACTAGCGGATACACAGATACGCAGTATTTT.

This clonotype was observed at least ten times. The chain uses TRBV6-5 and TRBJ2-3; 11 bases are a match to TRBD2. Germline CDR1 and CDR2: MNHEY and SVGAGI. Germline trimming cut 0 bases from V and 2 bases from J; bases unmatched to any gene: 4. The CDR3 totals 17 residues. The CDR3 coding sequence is TGTGCCAGCAGTTACTCCTCACTAGCGGGGGTCACAGATACGCAGTATTTT. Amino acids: CASSYSSLAGVTDTQYF.

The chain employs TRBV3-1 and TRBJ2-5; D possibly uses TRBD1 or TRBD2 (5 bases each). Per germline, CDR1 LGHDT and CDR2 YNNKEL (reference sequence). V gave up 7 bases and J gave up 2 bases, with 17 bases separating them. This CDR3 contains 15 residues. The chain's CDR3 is CASTLTGTRQETQYF. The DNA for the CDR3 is TGTGCCAGCACCCTGACCGGGACGAGGCAAGAGACCCAGTACTTC.

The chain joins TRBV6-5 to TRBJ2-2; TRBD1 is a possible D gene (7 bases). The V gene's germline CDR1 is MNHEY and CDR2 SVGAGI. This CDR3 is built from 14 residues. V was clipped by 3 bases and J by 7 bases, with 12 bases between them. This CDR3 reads CASSYSGGIGELFF. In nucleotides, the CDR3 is TGTGCCAGCAGTTATTCAGGGGGGATCGGGGAGCTGTTTTTT.

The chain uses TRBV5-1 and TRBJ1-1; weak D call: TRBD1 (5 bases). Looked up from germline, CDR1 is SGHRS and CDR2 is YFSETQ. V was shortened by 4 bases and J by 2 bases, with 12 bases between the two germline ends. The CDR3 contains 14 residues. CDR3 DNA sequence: TGCGCCAGCAGCCCCGTGGGGGGTAACACTGAAGCTTTCTTT. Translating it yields CASSPVGGNTEAFF. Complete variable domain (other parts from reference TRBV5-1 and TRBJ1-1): KAGVTQTPRYLIKTRGQQVTLSCSPISGHRSVSWYQQTPGQGLQFLFEYFSETQRNKGNFPGRFSGRQFSNSRSEMNVSTLELGDSALYLCASSPVGGNTEAFFGQGTRLTVV.

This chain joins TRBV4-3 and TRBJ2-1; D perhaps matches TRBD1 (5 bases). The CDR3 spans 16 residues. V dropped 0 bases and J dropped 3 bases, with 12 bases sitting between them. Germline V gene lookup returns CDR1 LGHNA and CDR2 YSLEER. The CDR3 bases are TGCGCCAGCAGCCAAGATGGGTGGGGCGACTACAATGAGCAGTTCTTC. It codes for CASSQDGWGDYNEQFF.

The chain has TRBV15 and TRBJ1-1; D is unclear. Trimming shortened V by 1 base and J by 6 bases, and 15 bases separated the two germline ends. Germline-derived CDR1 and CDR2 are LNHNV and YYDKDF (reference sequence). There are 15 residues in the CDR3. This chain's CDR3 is CATSRGNGRNAEAFF. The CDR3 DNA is TGTGCCACCAGCAGAGGTAACGGGAGGAATGCTGAAGCTTTCTTT.

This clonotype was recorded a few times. The CDR3 nucleotides read TGTGCCAGCAGCCCTCAACCGGGACAGGGGGCGGTGGCTTTCTTT. It is translated as CASSPQPGQGAVAFF. V usage is TRBV9 and J usage is TRBJ1-1; 12 bases line up with TRBD1. This CDR3 contains 15 residues. Germline V gives CDR1 SGDLS, CDR2 YYNGEE. With 4 bases clipped from V and 11 bases from J, the junction kept 12 bases outside the gene matches.

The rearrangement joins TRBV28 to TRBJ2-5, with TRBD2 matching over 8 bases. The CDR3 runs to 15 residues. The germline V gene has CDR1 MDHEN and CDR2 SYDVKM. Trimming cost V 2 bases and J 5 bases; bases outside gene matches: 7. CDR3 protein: CASSLPGLVVETQYF. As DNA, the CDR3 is TGTGCCAGCAGTTTACCGGGACTAGTTGTGGAGACCCAGTACTTC.

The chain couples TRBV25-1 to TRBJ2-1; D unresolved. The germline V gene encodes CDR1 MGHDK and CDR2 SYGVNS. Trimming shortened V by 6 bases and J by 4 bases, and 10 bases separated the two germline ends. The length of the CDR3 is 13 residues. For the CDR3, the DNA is TGTGCCAGCAGGGAAGATAATTACAATGAGCAGTTCTTC. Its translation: CASREDNYNEQFF.

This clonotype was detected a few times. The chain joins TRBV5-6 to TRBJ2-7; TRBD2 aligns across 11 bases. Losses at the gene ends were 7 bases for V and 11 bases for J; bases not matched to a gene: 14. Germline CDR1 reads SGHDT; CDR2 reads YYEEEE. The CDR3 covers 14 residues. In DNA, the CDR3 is TGTGCCAGCTCTATAGCGGGGGGGCCGAGGAAGGAGTACTTC. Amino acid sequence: CASSIAGGPRKEYF.

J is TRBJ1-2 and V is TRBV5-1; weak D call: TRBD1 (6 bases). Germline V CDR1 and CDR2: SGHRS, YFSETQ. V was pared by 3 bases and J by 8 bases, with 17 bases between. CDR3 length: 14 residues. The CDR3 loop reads CASSWPDSPPGYTF. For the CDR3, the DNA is TGCGCCAGCAGCTGGCCGGACAGTCCACCAGGCTACACCTTC.

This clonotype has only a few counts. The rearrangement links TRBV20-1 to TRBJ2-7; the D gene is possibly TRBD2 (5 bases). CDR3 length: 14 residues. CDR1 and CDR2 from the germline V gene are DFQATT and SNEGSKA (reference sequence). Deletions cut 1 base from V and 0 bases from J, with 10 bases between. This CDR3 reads CSARVFGSSYEQYF. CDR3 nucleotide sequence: TGCAGTGCTAGAGTGTTTGGGAGCTCCTACGAGCAGTACTTC.

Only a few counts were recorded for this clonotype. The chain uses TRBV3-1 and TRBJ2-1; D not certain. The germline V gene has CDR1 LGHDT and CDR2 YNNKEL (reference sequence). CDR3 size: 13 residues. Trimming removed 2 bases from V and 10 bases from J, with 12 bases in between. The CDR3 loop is CASSQRVGGEQFF. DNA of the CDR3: TGTGCCAGCAGCCAAAGGGTGGGTGGAGAGCAGTTCTTC.

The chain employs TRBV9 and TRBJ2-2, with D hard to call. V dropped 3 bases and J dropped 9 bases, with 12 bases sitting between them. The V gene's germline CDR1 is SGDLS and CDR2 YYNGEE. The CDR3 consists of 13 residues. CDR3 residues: CASSAPVRRELFF. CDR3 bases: TGTGCCAGCAGCGCCCCCGTTAGGAGGGAGCTGTTTTTT.

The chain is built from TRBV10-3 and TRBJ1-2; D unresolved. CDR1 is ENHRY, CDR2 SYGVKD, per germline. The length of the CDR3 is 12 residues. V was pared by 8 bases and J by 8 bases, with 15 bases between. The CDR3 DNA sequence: TGTGCCATCGGGGTAATGGGCGGCGGCTACACCTTC. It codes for CAIGVMGGGYTF.

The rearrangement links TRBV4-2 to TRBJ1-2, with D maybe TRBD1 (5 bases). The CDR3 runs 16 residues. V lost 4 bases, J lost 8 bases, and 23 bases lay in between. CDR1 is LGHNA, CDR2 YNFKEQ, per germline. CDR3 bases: TGTGCCAGCAGCCCAGGGACCCTCCGAAGGGTGTGGGGCTACACCTTC. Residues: CASSPGTLRRVWGYTF.

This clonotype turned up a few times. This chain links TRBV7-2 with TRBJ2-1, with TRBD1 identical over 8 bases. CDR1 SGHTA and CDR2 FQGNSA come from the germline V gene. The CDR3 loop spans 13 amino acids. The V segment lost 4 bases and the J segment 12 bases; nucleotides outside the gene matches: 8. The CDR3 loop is CASSWTGTGGQFF. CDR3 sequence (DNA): TGTGCCAGCAGCTGGACAGGGACGGGTGGGCAGTTCTTC. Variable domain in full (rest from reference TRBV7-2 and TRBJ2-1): GAGVSQSPSNKVTEKGKDVELRCDPISGHTALYWYRQSLGQGLEFLIYFQGNSAPDKSGLPSDRFSAERTGGSVSTLTIQRTQQEDSAVYLCASSWTGTGGQFFGPGTRLTVL.

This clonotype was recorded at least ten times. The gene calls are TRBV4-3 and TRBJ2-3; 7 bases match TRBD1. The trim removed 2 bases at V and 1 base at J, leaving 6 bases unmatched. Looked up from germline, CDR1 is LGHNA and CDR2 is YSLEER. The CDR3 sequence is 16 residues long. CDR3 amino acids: CASSQRQGRGTDTQYF. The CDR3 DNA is TGCGCCAGCAGCCAAAGACAGGGTAGGGGCACAGATACGCAGTATTTT.

This CDR3 is CASSLEREANYGYTF. CDR3 DNA: TGTGCCAGCAGCTTAGAGAGGGAAGCTAACTATGGCTACACCTTC. The rearrangement uses TRBV7-9 and TRBJ1-2; D ambiguous. The germline CDR1 and CDR2 sequences are SEHNR and FQNEAQ (reference sequence). There are 15 residues in the CDR3. Trimming removed 1 base from V and 0 bases from J, with 9 bases in between.

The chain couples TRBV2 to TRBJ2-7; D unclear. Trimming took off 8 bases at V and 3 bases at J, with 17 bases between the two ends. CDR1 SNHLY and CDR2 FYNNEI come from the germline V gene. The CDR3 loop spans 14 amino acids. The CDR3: CASLTVTVDYEQYF. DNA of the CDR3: TGTGCCAGCCTGACCGTAACTGTCGACTACGAGCAGTACTTC.